This T cell receptor beta chain was retrieved from a study of T cell responses to AZD1222 COVID-19 vaccine. The table came from immunoSEQ multiplex PCR; TCRdb's copy has only in-frame clones and leaves some out. The repertoire includes 58,000 or so clones, around 83% of them detected once, and less than 9.5% sits in the top ten. By share of the sample, this clone is medium-sized (0.01 to 0.1%). Germline V gives CDR1 WSHSY, CDR2 SAAADI. The CDR3 spans 13 residues. Trimming took 2 bases from V and 7 from J, leaving 9 bases between them. This sequence joins TRBV10-2 and TRBJ1-5; D is uncertain. The sequence was obtained from an adult in good health. The sequencing used peripheral blood, collected on day 0 of AZD1222 vaccination. CDR3 residues: CASSEGTTQPQHF. The CDR3 nucleotides are TGCGCCAGCAGTGAGGGAACGACCCAGCCCCAGCATTTT.